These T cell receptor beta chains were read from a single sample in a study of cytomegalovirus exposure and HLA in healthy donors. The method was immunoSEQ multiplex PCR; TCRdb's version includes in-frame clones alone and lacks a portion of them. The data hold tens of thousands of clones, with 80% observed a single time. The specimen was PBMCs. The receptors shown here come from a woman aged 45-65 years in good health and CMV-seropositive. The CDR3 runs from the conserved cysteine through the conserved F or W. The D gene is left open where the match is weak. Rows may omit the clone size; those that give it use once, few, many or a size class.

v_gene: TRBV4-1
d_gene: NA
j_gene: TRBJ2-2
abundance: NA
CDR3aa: CATRAGASDTGELFF
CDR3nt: TGCGCCACCCGAGCAGGGGCTTCCGACACCGGGGAGCTGTTTTTT

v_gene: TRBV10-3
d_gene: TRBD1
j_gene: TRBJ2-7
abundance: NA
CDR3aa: CAISPGQLDYEQYF
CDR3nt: TGTGCCATCAGCCCGGGACAGCTGGATTACGAGCAGTACTTC

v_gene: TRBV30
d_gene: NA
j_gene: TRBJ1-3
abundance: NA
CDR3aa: CAWADNSGNTIYF
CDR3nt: TGTGCCTGGGCGGATAACTCTGGAAACACCATATATTTT

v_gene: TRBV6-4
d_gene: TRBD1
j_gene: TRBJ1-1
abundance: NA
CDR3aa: CASSATGGTEAFF
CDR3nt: TGTGCCAGCAGTGCTACAGGGGGCACTGAAGCTTTCTTT

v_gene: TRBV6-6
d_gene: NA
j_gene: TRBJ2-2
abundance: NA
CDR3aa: CASSNLNQGTGELFF
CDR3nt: TGTGCCAGCAGTAACCTGAATCAGGGGACCGGGGAGCTGTTTTTT

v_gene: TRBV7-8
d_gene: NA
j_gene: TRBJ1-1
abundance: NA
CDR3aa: CASTAASMNTEAFF
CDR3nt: TGTGCCAGCACCGCAGCGTCAATGAACACTGAAGCTTTCTTT

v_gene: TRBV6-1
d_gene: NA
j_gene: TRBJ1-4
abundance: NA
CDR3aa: CASSPGSSNEKLFF
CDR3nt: TGTGCCAGCAGCCCGGGTTCTTCTAATGAAAAACTGTTTTTT

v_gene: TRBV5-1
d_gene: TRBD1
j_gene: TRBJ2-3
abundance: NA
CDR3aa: CASSLRGRTGVTDTQYF
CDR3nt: TGCGCCAGCAGCTTGAGGGGTCGGACAGGAGTTACAGATACGCAGTATTTT

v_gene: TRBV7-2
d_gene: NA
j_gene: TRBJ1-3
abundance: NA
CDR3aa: CASSLGTLGNTIYF
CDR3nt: TGTGCCAGCAGCTTAGGAACATTGGGAAACACCATATATTTT

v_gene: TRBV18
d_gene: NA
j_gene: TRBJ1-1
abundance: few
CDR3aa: CASSPTGSLRRNTEAFF
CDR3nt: TGTGCCAGCTCACCAACCGGGAGCCTAAGGAGGAACACTGAAGCTTTCTTT

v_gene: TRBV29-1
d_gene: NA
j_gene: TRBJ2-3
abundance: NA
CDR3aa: CSVETGGESPGDTQYF
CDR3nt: TGCAGCGTTGAGACGGGCGGGGAGAGTCCTGGAGATACGCAGTATTTT

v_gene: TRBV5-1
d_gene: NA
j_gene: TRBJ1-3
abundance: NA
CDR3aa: CASSSGIAAGNTIYF
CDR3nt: TGCGCCAGCAGCTCAGGGATAGCGGCTGGAAACACCATATATTTT

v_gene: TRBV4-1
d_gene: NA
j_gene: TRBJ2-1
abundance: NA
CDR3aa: CASSQEFQSAYNEQFF
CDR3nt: TGCGCCAGCAGCCAAGAGTTCCAGAGCGCCTACAATGAGCAGTTCTTC

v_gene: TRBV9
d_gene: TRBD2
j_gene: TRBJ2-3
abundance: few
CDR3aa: CASSVDLPGLADDTQYF
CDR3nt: TGTGCCAGCAGCGTAGATCTTCCAGGACTAGCGGACGATACGCAGTATTTT

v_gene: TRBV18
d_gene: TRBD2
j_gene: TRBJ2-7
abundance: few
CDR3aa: CASSPGLAVEQYF
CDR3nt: TGTGCCAGCTCCCCGGGACTAGCCGTCGAGCAGTACTTC